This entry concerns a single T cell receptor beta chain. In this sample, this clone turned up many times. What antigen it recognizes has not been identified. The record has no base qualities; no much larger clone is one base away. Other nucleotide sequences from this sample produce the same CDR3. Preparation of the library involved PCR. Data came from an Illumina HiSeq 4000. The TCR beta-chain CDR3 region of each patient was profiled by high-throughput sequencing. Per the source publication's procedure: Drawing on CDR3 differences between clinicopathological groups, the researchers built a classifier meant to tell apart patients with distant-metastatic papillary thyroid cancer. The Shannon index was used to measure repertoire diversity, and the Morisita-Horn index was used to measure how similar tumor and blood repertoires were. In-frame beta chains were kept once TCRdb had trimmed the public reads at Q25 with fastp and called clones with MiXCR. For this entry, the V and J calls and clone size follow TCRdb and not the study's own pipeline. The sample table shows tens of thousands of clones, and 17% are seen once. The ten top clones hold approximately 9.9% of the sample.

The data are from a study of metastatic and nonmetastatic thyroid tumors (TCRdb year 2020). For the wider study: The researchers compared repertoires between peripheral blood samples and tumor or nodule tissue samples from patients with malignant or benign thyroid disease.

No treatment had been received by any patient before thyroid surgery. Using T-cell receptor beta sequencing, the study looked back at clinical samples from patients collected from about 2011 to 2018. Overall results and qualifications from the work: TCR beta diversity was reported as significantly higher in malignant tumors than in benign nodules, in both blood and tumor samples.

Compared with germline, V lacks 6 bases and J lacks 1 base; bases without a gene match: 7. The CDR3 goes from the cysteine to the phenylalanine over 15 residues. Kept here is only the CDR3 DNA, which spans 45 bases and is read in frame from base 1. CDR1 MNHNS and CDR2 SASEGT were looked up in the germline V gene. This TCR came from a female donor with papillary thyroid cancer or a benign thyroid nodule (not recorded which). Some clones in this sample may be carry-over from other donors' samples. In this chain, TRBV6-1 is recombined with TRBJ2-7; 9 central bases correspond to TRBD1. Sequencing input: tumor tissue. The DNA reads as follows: TGTGCCAGCAGCACCCGGGACAGGGTTTCCTACGAGCAGTACTTC. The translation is CASSTRDRVSYEQYF.